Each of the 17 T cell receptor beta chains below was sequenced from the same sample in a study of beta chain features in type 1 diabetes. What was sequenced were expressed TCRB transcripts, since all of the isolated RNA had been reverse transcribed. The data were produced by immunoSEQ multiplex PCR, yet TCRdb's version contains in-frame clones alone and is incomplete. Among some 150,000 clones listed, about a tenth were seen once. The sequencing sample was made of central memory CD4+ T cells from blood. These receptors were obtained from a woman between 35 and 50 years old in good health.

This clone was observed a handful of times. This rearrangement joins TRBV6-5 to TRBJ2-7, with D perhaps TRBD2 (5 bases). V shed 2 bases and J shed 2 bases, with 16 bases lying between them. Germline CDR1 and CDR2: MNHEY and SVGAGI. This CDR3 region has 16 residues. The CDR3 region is CASSYMRVEVPYEQYF. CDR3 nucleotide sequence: TGTGCCAGCAGTTACATGAGGGTCGAGGTCCCCTACGAGCAGTACTTC.

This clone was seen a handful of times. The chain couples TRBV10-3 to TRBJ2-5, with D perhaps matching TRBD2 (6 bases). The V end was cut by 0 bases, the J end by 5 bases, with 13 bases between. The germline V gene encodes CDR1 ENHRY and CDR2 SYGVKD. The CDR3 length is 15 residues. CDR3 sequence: CAISESGGPVETQYF. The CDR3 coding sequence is TGTGCCATCAGTGAGTCCGGGGGACCGGTGGAGACCCAGTACTTC.

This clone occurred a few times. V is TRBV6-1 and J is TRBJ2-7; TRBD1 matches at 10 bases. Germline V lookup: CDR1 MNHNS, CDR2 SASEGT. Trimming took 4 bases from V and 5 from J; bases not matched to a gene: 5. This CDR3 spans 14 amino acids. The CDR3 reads CASSGRTGGNEQYF. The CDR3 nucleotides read TGTGCCAGCAGTGGGAGGACAGGGGGTAACGAGCAGTACTTC.

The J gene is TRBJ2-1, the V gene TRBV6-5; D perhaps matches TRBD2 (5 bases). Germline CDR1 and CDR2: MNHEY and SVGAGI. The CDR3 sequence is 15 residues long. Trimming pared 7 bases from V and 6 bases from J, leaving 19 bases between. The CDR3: CASTPGYGLGNEQFF. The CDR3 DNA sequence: TGTGCCAGCACCCCGGGGTACGGTTTGGGCAATGAGCAGTTCTTC.

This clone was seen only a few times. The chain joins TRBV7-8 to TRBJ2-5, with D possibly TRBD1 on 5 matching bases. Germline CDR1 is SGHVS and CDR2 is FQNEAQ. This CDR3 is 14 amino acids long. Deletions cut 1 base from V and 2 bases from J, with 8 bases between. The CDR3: CASSLGSGQETQYF. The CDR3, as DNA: TGTGCCAGCAGCTTAGGGTCAGGGCAAGAGACCCAGTACTTC.

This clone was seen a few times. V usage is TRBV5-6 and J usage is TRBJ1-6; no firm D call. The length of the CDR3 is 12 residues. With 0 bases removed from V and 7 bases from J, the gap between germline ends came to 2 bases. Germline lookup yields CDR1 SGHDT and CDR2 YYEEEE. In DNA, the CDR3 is TGTGCCAGCAGCTTGGCGAATTCACCCCTCCACTTT. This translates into CASSLANSPLHF. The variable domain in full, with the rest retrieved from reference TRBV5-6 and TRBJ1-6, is DAGVTQSPTHLIKTRGQQVTLRCSPKSGHDTVSWYQQALGQGPQFIFQYYEEEERQRGNFPDRFSGHQFPNYSSELNVNALLLGDSALYLCASSLANSPLHFGNGTRLTVT.

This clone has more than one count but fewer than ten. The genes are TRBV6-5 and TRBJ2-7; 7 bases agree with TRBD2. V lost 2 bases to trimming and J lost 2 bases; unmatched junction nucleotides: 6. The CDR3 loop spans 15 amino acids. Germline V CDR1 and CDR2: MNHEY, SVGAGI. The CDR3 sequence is CASSYESSGAYEQYF. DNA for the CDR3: TGTGCCAGCAGTTACGAATCTAGCGGAGCCTACGAGCAGTACTTC.

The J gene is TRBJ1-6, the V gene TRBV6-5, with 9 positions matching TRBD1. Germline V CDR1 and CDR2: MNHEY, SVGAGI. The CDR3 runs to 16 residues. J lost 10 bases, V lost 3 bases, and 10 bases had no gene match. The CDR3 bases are TGTGCCAGCAGTTATTCCCCGGACAGGGGTGGATCACCCCTCCACTTT. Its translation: CASSYSPDRGGSPLHF.

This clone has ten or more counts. The CDR3 DNA is TGTGCCAGCAGCCCCGTAATCCCTGAGCAGTTCTTC. Amino acid sequence: CASSPVIPEQFF. The rearrangement joins TRBV7-2 to TRBJ2-1; D remains unclear. CDR1 is SGHTA and CDR2 is FQGNSA in the germline V gene. This CDR3 has 12 amino acids. Trimming removed 5 bases at V and 9 bases at J, with 11 bases between.

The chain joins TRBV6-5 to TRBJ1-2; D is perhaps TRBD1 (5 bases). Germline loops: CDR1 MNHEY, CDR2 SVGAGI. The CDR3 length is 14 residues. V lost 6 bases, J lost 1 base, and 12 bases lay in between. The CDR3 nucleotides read TGTGCCAGCAGCCGGGACTCCCTTAACTATGGCTACACCTTC. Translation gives CASSRDSLNYGYTF.

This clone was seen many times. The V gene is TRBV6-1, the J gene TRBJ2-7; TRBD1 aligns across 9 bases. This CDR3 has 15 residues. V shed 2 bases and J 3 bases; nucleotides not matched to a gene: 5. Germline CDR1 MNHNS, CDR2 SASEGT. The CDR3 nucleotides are TGTGCCAGCAGTGAATCCGGGACAGGGAACTACGAGCAGTACTTC. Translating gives CASSESGTGNYEQYF.

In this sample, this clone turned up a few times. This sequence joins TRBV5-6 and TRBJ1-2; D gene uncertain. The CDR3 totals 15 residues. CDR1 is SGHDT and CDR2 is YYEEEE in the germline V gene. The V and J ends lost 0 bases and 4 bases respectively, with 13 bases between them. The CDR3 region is CASSLGSDRPYGYTF. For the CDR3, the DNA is TGTGCCAGCAGCTTGGGAAGCGACCGCCCCTATGGCTACACCTTC.

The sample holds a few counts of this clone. The CDR3 reads CASSFWRNRGTNEKLFF. The CDR3, as DNA: TGCGCCAGCAGCTTTTGGAGGAACCGTGGAACTAATGAAAAACTGTTTTTT. The chain employs TRBV5-1 and TRBJ1-4; no reliable D call. Trimming removed 2 bases at V and 1 base at J, with 15 bases between. The CDR3 consists of 17 residues. Germline lookup yields CDR1 SGHRS and CDR2 YFSETQ.

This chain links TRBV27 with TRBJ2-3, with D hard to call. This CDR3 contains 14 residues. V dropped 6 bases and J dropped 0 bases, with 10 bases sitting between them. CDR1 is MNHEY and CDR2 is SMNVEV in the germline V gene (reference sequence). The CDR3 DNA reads TGTGCCAGCAGCGAGACAAGGAGCACAGATACGCAGTATTTT. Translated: CASSETRSTDTQYF.

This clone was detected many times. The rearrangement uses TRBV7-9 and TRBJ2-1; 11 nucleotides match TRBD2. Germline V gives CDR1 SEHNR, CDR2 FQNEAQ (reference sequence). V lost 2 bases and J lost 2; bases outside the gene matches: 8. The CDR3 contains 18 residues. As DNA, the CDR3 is TGTGCCAGCAGCTTACCTCCGCGACTAGCGGGGACCTACAATGAGCAGTTCTTC. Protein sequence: CASSLPPRLAGTYNEQFF.

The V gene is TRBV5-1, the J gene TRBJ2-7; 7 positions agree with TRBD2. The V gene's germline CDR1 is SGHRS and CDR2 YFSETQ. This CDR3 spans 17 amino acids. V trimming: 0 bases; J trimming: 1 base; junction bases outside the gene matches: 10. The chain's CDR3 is CASSLEGQRGLSYEQYF. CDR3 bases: TGCGCCAGCAGCTTGGAGGGGCAGCGGGGCCTTTCCTACGAGCAGTACTTC.

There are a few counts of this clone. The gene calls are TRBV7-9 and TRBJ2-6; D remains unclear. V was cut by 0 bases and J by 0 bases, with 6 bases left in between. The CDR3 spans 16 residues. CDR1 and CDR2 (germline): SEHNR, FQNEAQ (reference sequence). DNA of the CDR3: TGTGCCAGCAGCTTAGCTCCTAGCTCTGGGGCCAACGTCCTGACTTTC. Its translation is CASSLAPSSGANVLTF.